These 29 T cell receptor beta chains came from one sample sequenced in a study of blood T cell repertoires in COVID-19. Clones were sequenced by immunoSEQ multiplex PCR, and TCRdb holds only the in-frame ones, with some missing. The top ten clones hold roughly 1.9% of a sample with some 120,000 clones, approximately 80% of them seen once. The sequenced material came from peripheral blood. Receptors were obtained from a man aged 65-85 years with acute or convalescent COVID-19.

CDR3: CASSMGTAATNEKLFF. CDR3 bases: TGTGCCAGTAGTATGGGGACAGCTGCAACTAATGAAAAACTGTTTTTT. V usage is TRBV19 and J usage is TRBJ1-4; 7 bases agree with TRBD1. The CDR3 totals 16 residues. CDR1 is LNHDA and CDR2 is SQIVND in the germline V gene (reference sequence). The J segment lost 0 bases and the V segment lost 3 bases, leaving 4 bases of the junction unmatched. The full variable domain, its missing parts supplied by reference TRBV19 and TRBJ1-4, is DGGITQSPKYLFRKEGQNVTLSCEQNLNHDAMYWYRQDPGQGLRLIYYSQIVNDFQKGDIAEGYSVSREKKESFPLTVTSAQKNPTAFYLCASSMGTAATNEKLFFGSGTQLSVL.

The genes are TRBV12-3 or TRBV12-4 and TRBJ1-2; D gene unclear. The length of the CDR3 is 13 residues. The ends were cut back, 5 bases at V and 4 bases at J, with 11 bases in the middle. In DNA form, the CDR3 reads TGTGCCAGCAGTCCGACCAGCGGCTATGGCTACACCTTC. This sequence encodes CASSPTSGYGYTF.

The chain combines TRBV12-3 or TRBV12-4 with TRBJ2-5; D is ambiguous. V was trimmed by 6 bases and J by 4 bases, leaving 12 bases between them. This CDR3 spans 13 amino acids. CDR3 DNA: TGTGCCAGCAGCCGACTGACTCCAGAGACCCAGTACTTC. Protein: CASSRLTPETQYF.

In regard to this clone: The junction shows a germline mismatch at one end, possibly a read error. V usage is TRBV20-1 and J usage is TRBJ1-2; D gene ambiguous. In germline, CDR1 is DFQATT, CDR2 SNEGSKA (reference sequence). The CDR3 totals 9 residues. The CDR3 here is CSASKEAGF. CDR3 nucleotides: TGCAGTGCTTCGAAGGAGGCGGGGTTC.

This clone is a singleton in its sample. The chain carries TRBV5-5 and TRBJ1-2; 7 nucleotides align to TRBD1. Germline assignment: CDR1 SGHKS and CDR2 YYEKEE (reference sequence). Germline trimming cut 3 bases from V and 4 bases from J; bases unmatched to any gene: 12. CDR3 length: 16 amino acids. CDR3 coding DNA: TGTGCCAGCAGCTCAATACAGGGGACTTCGGGCTATGGCTACACCTTC. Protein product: CASSSIQGTSGYGYTF.

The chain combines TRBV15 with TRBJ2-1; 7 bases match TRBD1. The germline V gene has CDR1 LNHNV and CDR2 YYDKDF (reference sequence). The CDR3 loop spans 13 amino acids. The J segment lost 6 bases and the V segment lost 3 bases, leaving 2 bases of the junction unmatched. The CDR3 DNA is TGTGCCACCAGCAGTGGGACAGCCAATGAGCAGTTCTTC. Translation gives CATSSGTANEQFF.

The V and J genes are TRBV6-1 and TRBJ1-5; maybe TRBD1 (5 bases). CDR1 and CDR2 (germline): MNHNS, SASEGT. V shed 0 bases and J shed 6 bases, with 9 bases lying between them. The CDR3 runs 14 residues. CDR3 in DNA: TGTGCCAGCAGTGAAGCTTCCAGGGTTCAGCCCCAGCATTTT. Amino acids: CASSEASRVQPQHF.

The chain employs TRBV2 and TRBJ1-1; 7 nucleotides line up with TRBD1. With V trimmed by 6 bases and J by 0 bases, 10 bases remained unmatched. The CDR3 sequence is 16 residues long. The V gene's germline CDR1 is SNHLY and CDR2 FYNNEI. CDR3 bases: TGTGCCAGCAGCTACGACAGGACAGGCATGAACACTGAAGCTTTCTTT. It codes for CASSYDRTGMNTEAFF.

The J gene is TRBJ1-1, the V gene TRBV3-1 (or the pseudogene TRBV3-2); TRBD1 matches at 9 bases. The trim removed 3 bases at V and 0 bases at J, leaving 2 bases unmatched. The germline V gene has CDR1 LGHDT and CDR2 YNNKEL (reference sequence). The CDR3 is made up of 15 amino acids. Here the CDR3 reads CASSQGTGLNTEAFF. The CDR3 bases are TGTGCCAGCAGCCAGGGGACAGGGTTGAACACTGAAGCTTTCTTT.

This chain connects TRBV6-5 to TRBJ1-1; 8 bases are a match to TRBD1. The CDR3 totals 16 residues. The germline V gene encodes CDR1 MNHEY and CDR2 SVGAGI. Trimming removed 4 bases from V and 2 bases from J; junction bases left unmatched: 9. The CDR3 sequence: CASSFQGRGLNTEAFF. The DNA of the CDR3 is TGTGCCAGCAGTTTCCAGGGCAGGGGGCTAAACACTGAAGCTTTCTTT.

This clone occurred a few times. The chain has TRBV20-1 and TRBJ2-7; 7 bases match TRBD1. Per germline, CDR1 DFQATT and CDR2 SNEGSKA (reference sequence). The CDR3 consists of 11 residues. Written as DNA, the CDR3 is TGCAGGGCGGAGACAGGGTACGAGCAGTACTTC. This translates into CRAETGYEQYF.

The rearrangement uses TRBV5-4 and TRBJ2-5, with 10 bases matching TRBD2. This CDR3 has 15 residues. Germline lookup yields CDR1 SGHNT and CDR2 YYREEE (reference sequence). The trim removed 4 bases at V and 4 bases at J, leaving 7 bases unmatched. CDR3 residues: CASSRSGGLLETQYF. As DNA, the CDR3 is TGTGCCAGCAGCCGTAGCGGGGGGCTATTAGAGACCCAGTACTTC.

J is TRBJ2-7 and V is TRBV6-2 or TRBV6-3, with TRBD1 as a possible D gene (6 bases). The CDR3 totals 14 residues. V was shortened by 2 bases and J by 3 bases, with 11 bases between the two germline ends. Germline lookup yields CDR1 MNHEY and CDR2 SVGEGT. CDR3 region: CASSYLQGVYEQYF. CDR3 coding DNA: TGTGCCAGCAGTTACCTACAGGGAGTCTACGAGCAGTACTTC.

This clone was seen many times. The chain's CDR3 is CASRRDGGGSQETQYF. The CDR3 DNA reads as TGCGCCAGCAGACGGGATGGGGGGGGCTCCCAAGAGACCCAGTACTTC. J is TRBJ2-5 and V is TRBV4-1; possible D gene TRBD2, 7 bases. Germline CDR1 and CDR2: MGHRA and YSYEKL. This CDR3 has 16 residues. V shed 6 bases and J shed 1 base, with 18 bases lying between them.

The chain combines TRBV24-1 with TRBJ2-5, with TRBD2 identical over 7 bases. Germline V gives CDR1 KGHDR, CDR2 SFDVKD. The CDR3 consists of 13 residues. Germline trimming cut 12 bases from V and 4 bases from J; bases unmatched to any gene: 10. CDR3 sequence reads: CAVGSGGLETQYF. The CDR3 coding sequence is TGTGCCGTCGGGTCGGGGGGATTAGAGACCCAGTACTTC.

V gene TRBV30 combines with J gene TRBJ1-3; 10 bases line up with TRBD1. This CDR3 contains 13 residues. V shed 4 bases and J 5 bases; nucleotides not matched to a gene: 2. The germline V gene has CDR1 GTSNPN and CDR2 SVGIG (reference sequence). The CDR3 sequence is CAWIDRGRNTIYF. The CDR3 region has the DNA TGTGCCTGGATCGACAGGGGGCGAAACACCATATATTTT.

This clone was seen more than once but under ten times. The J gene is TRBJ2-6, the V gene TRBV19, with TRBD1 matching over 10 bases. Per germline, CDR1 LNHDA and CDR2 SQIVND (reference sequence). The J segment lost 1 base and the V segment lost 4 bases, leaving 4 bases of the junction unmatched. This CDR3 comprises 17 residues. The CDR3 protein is CASSRQGARSGANVLTF. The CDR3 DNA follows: TGTGCCAGTAGTAGACAGGGGGCGAGGTCTGGGGCCAACGTCCTGACTTTC.

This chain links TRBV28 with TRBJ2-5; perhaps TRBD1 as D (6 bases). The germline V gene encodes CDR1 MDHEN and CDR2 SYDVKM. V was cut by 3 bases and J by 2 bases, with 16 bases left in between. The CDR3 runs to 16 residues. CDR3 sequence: CASSLPPDRTQETQYF. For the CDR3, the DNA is TGTGCCAGCAGTTTGCCACCGGACAGAACACAAGAGACCCAGTACTTC. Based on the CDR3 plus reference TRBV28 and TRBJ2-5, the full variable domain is DVKVTQSSRYLVKRTGEKVFLECVQDMDHENMFWYRQDPGLGLRLIYFSYDVKMKEKGDIPEGYSVSREKKERFSLILESASTNQTSMYLCASSLPPDRTQETQYFGPGTRLLVL.

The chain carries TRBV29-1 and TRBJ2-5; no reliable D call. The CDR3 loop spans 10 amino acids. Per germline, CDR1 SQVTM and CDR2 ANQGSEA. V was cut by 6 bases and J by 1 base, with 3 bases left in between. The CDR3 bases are TGCAGCGTCCTCCAAGAGACCCAGTACTTC. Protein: CSVLQETQYF.

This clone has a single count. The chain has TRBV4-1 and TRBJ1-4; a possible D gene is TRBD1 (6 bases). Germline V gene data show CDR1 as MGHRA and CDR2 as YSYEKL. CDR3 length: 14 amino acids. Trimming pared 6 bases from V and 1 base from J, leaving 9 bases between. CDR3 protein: CASRRTVTNEKLFF. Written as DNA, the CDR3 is TGCGCCAGCAGGAGGACAGTAACTAATGAAAAACTGTTTTTT.

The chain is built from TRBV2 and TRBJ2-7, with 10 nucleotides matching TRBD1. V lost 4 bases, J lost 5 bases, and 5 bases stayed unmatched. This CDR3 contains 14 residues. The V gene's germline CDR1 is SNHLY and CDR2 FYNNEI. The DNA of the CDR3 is TGTGCCAGCAGTGCCGACAGGGGGCACGACGAGCAGTACTTC. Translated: CASSADRGHDEQYF. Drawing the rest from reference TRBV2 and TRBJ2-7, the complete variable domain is EPEVTQTPSHQVTQMGQEVILRCVPISNHLYFYWYRQILGQKVEFLVSFYNNEISEKSEIFDDQFSVERPDGSNFTLKIRSTKLEDSAMYFCASSADRGHDEQYFGPGTRLTVT.

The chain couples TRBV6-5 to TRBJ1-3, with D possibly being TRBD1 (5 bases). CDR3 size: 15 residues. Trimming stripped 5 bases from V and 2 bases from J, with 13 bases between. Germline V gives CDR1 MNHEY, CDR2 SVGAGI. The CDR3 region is CASSPTGLPGNTIYF. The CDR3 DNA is TGTGCCAGCAGTCCAACGGGACTACCTGGAAACACCATATATTTT.

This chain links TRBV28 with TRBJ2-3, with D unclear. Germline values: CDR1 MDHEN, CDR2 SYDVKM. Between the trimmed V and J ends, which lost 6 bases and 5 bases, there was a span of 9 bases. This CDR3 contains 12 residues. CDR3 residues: CASSRNRDTQYF. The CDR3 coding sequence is TGTGCCAGCAGCCGAAACAGAGATACGCAGTATTTT.

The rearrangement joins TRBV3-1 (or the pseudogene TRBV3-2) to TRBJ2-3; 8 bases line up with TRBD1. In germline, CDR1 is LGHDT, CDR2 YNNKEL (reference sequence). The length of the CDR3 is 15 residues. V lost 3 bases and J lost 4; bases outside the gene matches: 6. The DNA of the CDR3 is TGTGCCAGCAGCCACGCAGGGGGCGCCGCAGATACGCAGTATTTT. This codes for CASSHAGGAADTQYF.

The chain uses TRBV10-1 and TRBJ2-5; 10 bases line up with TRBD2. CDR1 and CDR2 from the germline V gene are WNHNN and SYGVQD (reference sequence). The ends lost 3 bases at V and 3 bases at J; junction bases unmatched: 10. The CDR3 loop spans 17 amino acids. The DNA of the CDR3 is TGCGCCAGCAGTGAAGCGGGCAGCGGGGGGGCCAAAGAGACCCAGTACTTC. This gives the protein CASSEAGSGGAKETQYF.

The CDR3 here is CASSQSGRNSPLHF. The CDR3 DNA reads TGTGCCAGCAGCCAAAGTGGGAGAAATTCACCCCTCCACTTT. The gene calls are TRBV3-1 (or the pseudogene TRBV3-2) and TRBJ1-6; no firm D call. CDR3 length: 14 amino acids. Germline CDR1 and CDR2: LGHDT and YNNKEL (reference sequence). V was shortened by 2 bases and J by 7 bases, with 9 bases between the two germline ends.

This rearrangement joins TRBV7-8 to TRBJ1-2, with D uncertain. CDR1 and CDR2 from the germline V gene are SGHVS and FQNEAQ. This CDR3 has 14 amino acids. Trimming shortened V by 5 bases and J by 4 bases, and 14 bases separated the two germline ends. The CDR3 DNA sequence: TGTGCCAGCAGCCCAACAGCAGGCCTCTATGGCTACACCTTC. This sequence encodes CASSPTAGLYGYTF.

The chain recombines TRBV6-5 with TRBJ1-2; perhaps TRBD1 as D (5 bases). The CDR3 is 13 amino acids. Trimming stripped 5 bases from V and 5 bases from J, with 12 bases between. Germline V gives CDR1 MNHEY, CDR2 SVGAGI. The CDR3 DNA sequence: TGTGCCAGCAGTCCCTCAGGGAAATATGGCTACACCTTC. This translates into CASSPSGKYGYTF.

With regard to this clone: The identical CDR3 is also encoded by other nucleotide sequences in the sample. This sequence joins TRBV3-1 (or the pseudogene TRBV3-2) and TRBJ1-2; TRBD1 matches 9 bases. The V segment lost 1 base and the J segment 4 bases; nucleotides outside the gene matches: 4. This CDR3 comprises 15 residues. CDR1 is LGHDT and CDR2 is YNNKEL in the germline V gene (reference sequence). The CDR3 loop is CASSQATGGGYGYTF. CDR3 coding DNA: TGTGCCAGCAGCCAAGCCACAGGGGGCGGCTATGGCTACACCTTC.